This T cell receptor (beta chain) was profiled in a study of CD8+CD57+ T cells in acquired aplastic anemia. Study-wide context: Sorted CD4+ plus CD8+ cells gave DNA averaging about 3.2 ug. Points from the study as a whole: Patients had twenty-nine CD8+ CDR3 sequences in common with controls (the shared set).

Genomic DNA, serving as template, underwent TCR beta VDJ and CDR3 profiling. TCRdb reanalysed the reads using MiXCR and keeps one entry per CDR3 protein. The repertoire includes hundreds of thousands of distinct CDR3 sequences, 45% to 70% of them detected once, and approximately 8.2% sits in the top ten. This CDR3 contains 13 residues. Per germline, CDR1 KGHDR and CDR2 SFDVKD. The V end lost 10 bases, the J end lost 0 bases, and 9 bases lay between the germline ends. Turning to this clonotype: Its specificity is not known.

The clonotype comes from a human donor with severe aplastic anemia or a healthy control (not recorded which). The V call is TRBV24-1, the J call TRBJ1-3; D is ambiguous. The source material was sorted CD4+, CD8+, or CD8+CD57+ T cells (not recorded which) from PBMCs. This CDR3 reads CATSTASGNTIYF. CDR3 bases: TGTGCCACTAGTACCGCCTCTGGAAACACCATATATTTT.